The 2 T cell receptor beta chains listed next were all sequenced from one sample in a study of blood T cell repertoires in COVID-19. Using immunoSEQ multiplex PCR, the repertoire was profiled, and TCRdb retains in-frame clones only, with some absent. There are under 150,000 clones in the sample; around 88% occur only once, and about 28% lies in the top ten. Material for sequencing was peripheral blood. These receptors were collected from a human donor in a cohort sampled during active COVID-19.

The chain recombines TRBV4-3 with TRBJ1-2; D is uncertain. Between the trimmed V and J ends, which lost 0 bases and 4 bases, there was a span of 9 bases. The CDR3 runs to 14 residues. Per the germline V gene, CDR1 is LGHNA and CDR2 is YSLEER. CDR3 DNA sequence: TGCGCCAGCAGCCAAGAGGCACGGAGCTATGGCTACACCTTC. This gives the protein CASSQEARSYGYTF.

The CDR3: CSVEPRDRGDVGELFF. The CDR3 DNA follows: TGCAGCGTTGAACCCCGGGACAGGGGGGATGTCGGGGAGCTGTTTTTT. The chain links TRBV29-1 to TRBJ2-2, with 11 nucleotides matching TRBD1. This CDR3 comprises 16 residues. Germline V gene sequence: CDR1 SQVTM, CDR2 ANQGSEA. With 2 bases clipped from V and 7 bases from J, the junction kept 9 bases outside the gene matches.